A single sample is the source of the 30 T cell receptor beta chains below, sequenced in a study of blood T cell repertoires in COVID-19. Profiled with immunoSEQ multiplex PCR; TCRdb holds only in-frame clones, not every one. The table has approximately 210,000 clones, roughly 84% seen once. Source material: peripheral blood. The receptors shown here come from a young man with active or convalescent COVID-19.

The CDR3 here is CASSTSGISTDTQYF. CDR3 DNA sequence: TGTGCCAGCAGCACCAGCGGGATTAGCACAGATACGCAGTATTTT. The chain carries TRBV9 and TRBJ2-3; 7 bases align to TRBD2. The germline CDR1 and CDR2 sequences are SGDLS and YYNGEE. The CDR3 is made up of 15 amino acids. The J segment lost 0 bases and the V segment lost 4 bases, leaving 5 bases of the junction unmatched. Together with reference TRBV9 and TRBJ2-3, the CDR3 gives the full variable domain: DSGVTQTPKHLITATGQRVTLRCSPRSGDLSVYWYQQSLDQGLQFLIQYYNGEERAKGNILERFSAQQFPDLHSELNLSSLELGDSALYFCASSTSGISTDTQYFGPGTRLTVL.

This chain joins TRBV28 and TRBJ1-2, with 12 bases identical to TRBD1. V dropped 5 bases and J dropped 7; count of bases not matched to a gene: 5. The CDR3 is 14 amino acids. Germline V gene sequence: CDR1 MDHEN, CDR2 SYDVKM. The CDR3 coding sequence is TGTGCCAGCAGTCCCGGGACAGGGGGCTTTGGCTACACCTTC. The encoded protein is CASSPGTGGFGYTF.

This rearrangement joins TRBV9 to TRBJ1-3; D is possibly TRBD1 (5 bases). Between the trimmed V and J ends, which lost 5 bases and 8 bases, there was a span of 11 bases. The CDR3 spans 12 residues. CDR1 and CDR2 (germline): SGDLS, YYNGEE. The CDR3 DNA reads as TGTGCCAGCAGTGGGGGGAGGGACACCATATATTTT. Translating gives CASSGGRDTIYF. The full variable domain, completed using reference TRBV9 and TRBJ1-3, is DSGVTQTPKHLITATGQRVTLRCSPRSGDLSVYWYQQSLDQGLQFLIQYYNGEERAKGNILERFSAQQFPDLHSELNLSSLELGDSALYFCASSGGRDTIYFGEGSWLTVV.

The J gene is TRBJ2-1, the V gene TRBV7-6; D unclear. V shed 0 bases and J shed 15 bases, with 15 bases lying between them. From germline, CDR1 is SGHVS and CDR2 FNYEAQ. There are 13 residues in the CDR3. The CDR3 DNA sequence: TGTGCCAGCAGCTTAGCGCCGGTCGCAGTAGCGTTCTTC. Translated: CASSLAPVAVAFF. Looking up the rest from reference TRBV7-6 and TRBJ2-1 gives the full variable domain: GAGVSQSPRYKVTKRGQDVALRCDPISGHVSLYWYRQALGQGPEFLTYFNYEAQQDKSGLPNDRFSAERPEGSISTLTIQRTEQRDSAMYRCASSLAPVAVAFFGPGTRLTVL.

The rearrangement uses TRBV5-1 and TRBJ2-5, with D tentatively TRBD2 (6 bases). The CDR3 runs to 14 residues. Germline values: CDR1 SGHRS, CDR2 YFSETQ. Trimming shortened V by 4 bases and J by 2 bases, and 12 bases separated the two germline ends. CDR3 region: CASSPGDRQETQYF. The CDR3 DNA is TGCGCCAGCAGCCCGGGAGACCGGCAAGAGACCCAGTACTTC.

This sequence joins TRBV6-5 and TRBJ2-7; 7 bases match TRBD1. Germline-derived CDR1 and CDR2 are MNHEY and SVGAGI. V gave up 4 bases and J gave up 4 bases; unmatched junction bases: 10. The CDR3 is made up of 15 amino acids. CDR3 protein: CASSSLQGIPYEQYF. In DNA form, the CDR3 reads TGTGCCAGCAGTTCCTTACAGGGGATACCTTACGAGCAGTACTTC.

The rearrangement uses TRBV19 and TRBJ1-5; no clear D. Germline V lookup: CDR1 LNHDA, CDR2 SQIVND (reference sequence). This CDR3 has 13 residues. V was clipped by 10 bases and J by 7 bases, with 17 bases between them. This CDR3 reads CATRPEGDQPQHF. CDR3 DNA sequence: TGTGCCACCCGCCCGGAGGGTGACCAGCCCCAGCATTTT. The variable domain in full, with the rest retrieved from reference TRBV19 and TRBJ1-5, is DGGITQSPKYLFRKEGQNVTLSCEQNLNHDAMYWYRQDPGQGLRLIYYSQIVNDFQKGDIAEGYSVSREKKESFPLTVTSAQKNPTAFYLCATRPEGDQPQHFGDGTRLSIL.

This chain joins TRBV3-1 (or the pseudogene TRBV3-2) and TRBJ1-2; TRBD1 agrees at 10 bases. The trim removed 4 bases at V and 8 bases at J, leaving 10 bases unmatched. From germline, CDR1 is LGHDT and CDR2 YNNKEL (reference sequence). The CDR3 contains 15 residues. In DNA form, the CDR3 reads TGTGCCAGCAGCCCGAGGGGACAGGGGAGACAAGGCTACACCTTC. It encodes CASSPRGQGRQGYTF.

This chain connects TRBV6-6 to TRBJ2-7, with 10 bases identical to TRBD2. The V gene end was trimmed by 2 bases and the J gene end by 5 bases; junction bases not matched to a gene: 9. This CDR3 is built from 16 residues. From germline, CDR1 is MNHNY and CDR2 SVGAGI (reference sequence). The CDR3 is CASSYIIAGGGHEQYF. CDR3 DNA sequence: TGTGCCAGCAGTTACATCATAGCGGGGGGCGGCCACGAGCAGTACTTC.

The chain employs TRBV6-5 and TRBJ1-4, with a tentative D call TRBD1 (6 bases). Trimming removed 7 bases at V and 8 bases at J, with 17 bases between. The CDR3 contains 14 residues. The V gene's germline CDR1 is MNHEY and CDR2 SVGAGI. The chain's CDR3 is CASKRSSGEEKLFF. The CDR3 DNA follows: TGTGCCAGCAAAAGGTCCTCAGGGGAGGAAAAACTGTTTTTT.

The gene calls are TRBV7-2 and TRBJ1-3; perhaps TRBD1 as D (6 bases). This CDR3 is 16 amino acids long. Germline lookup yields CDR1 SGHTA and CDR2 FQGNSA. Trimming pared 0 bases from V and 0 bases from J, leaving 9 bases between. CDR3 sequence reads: CASSLATGLSGNTIYF. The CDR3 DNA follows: TGTGCCAGCAGCTTAGCGACAGGACTCTCTGGAAACACCATATATTTT.

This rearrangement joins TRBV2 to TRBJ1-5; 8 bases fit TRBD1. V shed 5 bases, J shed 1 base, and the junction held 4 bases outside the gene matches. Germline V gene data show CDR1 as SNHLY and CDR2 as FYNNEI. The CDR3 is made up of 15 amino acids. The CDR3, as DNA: TGTGCCAGCAGTCTCGACAGGGGAAGCAATCAGCCCCAGCATTTT. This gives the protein CASSLDRGSNQPQHF.

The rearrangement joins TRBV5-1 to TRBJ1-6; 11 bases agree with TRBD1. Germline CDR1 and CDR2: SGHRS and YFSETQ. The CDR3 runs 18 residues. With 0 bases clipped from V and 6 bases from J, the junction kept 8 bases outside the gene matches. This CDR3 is CASSLAAGQGVGNSPLHF. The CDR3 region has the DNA TGCGCCAGCAGCTTGGCCGCGGGACAGGGGGTCGGTAATTCACCCCTCCACTTT.

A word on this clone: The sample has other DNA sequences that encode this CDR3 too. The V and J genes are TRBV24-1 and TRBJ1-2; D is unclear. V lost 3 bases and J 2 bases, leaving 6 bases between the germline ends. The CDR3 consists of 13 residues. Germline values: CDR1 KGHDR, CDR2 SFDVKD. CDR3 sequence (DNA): TGTGCCACCAGTGATGCGGGGAACTATGGCTACACCTTC. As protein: CATSDAGNYGYTF.

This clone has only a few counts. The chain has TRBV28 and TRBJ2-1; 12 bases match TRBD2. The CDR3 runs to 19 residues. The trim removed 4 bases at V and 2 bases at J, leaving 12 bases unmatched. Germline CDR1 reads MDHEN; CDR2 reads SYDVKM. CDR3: CASSSPASGGVQAYNEQFF. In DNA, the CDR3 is TGTGCCAGCAGTTCCCCGGCTAGCGGGGGGGTTCAAGCCTACAATGAGCAGTTCTTC.

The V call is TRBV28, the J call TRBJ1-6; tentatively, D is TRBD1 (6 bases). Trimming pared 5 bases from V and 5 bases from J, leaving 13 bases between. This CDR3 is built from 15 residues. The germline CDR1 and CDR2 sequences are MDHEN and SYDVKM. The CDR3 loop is CASSITGIHNSPLHF. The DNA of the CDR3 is TGTGCCAGCAGTATCACAGGGATCCATAATTCACCCCTCCACTTT.

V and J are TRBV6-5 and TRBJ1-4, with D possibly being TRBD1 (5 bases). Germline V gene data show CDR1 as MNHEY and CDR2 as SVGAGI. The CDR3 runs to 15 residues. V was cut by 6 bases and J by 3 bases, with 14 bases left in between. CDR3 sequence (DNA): TGTGCCAGCAGGCAAGGGGATACAGCTAATGAAAAACTGTTTTTT. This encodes CASRQGDTANEKLFF.

The CDR3 loop is CASSIRTGGPMNTEAFF. The DNA for the CDR3 is TGTGCCAGCAGCATTCGGACAGGGGGACCTATGAACACTGAAGCTTTCTTT. The V and J genes are TRBV7-2 and TRBJ1-1; 10 nucleotides match TRBD1. The junction had 9 bases not matched to a gene; V was cut back by 5 bases and J by 0 bases. The CDR3 sequence is 17 residues long. Germline CDR1 SGHTA, CDR2 FQGNSA.

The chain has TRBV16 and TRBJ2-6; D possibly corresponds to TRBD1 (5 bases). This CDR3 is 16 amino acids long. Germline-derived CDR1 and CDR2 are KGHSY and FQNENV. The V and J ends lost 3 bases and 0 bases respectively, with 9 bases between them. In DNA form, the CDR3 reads TGTGCCAGCAGCCAGGACACGTACTCTGGGGCCAACGTCCTGACTTTC. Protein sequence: CASSQDTYSGANVLTF.

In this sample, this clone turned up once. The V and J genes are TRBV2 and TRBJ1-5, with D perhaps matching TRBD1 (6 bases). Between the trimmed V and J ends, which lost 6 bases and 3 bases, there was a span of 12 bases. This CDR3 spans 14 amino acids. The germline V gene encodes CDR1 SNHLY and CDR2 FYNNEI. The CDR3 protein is CASRAGVVNQPQHF. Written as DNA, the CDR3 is TGTGCCAGCAGAGCAGGGGTTGTCAATCAGCCCCAGCATTTT.

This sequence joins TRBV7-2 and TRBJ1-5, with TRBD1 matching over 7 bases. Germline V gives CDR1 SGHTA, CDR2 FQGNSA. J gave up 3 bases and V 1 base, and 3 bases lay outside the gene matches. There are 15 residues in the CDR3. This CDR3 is CASSLVGGYNQPQHF. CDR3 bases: TGTGCCAGCAGCTTAGTAGGGGGCTACAATCAGCCCCAGCATTTT.

The CDR3 region is CASSIRDRGVVGNQPQHF. The CDR3 nucleotides are TGTGCCAGCAGCATCCGGGACAGGGGTGTAGTAGGCAATCAGCCCCAGCATTTT. The chain recombines TRBV21-1 with TRBJ1-5; the listed D gene, TRBD1, was not tested against the DNA. TRBV21-1 constitutes a pseudogene. The CDR3 consists of 18 residues.

The CDR3 DNA is TGTGCCAGCACCCGGACAGGTGGTTACGAGCAGTACTTC. Translating gives CASTRTGGYEQYF. The chain is built from TRBV7-2 and TRBJ2-7; 7 bases agree with TRBD1. CDR3 length equals 13 residues. Germline CDR1 SGHTA, CDR2 FQGNSA. V was pared by 7 bases and J by 4 bases, with 7 bases of the junction left unmatched.

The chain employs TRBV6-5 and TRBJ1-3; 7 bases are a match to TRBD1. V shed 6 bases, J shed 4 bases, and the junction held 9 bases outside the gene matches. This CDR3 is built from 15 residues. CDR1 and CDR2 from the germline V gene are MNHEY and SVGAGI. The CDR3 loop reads CASRTDTGVGNTIYF. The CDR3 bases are TGTGCCAGCAGAACCGATACAGGGGTCGGAAACACCATATATTTT.

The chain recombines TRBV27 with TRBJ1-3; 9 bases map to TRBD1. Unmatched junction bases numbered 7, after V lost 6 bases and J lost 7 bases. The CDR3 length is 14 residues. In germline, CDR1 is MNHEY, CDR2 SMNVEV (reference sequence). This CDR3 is CASRDRGGGNTIYF. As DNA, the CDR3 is TGTGCCAGCAGGGACAGGGGAGGCGGGAACACCATATATTTT.

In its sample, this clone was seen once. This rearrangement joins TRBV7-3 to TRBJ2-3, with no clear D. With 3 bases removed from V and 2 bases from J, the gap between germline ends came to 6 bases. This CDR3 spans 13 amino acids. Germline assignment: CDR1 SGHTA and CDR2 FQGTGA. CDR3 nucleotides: TGTGCCAGCAGCTTGGGCTCCACAGATACGCAGTATTTT. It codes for CASSLGSTDTQYF.

The CDR3 DNA reads as TGCGCCAGCAGCCAGATGCTAACTAGCGGGAGAGGAGATACGCAGTATTTT. It codes for CASSQMLTSGRGDTQYF. The chain carries TRBV4-3 and TRBJ2-3; 11 bases line up with TRBD2. The CDR3 length is 17 residues. The junction had 10 bases not matched to a gene; V was cut back by 3 bases and J by 5 bases. Germline V gene data show CDR1 as LGHNA and CDR2 as YSLEER.

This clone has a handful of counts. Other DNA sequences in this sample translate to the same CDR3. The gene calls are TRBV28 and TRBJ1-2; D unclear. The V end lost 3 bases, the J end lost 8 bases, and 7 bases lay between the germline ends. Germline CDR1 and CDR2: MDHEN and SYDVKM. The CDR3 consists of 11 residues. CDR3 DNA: TGTGCCAGCAGTTTCCGCGGGGGCTACACCTTC. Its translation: CASSFRGGYTF.

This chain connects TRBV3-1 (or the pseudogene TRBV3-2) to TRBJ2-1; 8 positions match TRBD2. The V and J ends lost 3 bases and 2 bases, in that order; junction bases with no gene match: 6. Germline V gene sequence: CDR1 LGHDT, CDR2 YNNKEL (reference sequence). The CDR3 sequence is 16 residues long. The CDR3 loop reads CASSQRTSRTYNEQFF. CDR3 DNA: TGTGCCAGCAGCCAGCGGACTAGCAGAACCTACAATGAGCAGTTCTTC.

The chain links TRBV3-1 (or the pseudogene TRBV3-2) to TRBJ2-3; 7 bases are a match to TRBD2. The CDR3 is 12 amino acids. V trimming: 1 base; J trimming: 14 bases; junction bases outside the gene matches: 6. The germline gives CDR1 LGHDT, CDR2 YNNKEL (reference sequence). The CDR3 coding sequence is TGTGCCAGCAGCCAAGCGGGAGGTGTTATGTATTTT. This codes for CASSQAGGVMYF.